One and the same sample provided the 11 T cell receptor beta chains below, sequenced in a study of T-cell memory formation after mild COVID-19. Using its own MiXCR run on the 5' RACE reads, TCRdb lists one record per CDR3 protein. This sample has hundreds of thousands of distinct CDR3 sequences, with 25% to 30% found just once. The material sequenced was PBMCs or a T cell subset sorted from them (not recorded which). Source of these receptors: an adult woman who had mild COVID-19 (a few samples of this study predate the infection). Cell type and time point are not known.

This chain uses TRBV20-1 with TRBJ2-1; D perhaps matches TRBD1 (6 bases). Germline CDR1 DFQATT, CDR2 SNEGSKA (reference sequence). V dropped 6 bases and J dropped 0 bases, with 15 bases sitting between them. The CDR3 runs to 15 residues. The CDR3 DNA follows: TGCAGTGCCGAAGAGGGGGTTTACTCCTACAATGAGCAGTTCTTC. Encoded protein: CSAEEGVYSYNEQFF.

This clonotype was detected a few times. V usage is TRBV5-1 and J usage is TRBJ1-2, with 8 nucleotides matching TRBD1. CDR1 and CDR2 from the germline V gene are SGHRS and YFSETQ. The CDR3 consists of 14 residues. V shed 4 bases, J shed 8 bases, and the junction held 10 bases outside the gene matches. CDR3: CASSDGQGGNGYTF. The CDR3 DNA follows: TGCGCCAGCAGCGACGGACAGGGAGGAAACGGCTACACCTTC. Looking up the rest from reference TRBV5-1 and TRBJ1-2 gives the full variable domain: KAGVTQTPRYLIKTRGQQVTLSCSPISGHRSVSWYQQTPGQGLQFLFEYFSETQRNKGNFPGRFSGRQFSNSRSEMNVSTLELGDSALYLCASSDGQGGNGYTFGSGTRLTVV.

The rearrangement uses TRBV7-2 and TRBJ1-5; TRBD1 agrees at 7 bases. The germline CDR1 and CDR2 sequences are SGHTA and FQGNSA. Unmatched junction bases numbered 11, after V lost 5 bases and J lost 7 bases. The CDR3 has 15 residues. CDR3 nucleotides: TGTGCCAGCAGCCAGGGGGGGATCCGGGGACAGCCCCAGCATTTT. It is translated as CASSQGGIRGQPQHF.

V and J are TRBV24-1 and TRBJ2-1, with 7 bases aligning to TRBD2. V lost 10 bases to trimming and J lost 10 bases; unmatched junction nucleotides: 12. This CDR3 is 13 amino acids long. Germline CDR1 KGHDR, CDR2 SFDVKD. In DNA, the CDR3 is TGTGCCACGATGAATCCGGGACTACCAGAGCAGTTCTTC. Residues: CATMNPGLPEQFF.

The table lists this clonotype with many counts. The chain employs TRBV7-8 and TRBJ2-7; D gene uncertain. Deletions cut 0 bases from V and 2 bases from J, with 2 bases between. This CDR3 has 12 amino acids. CDR1 SGHVS and CDR2 FQNEAQ come from the germline V gene. The CDR3 bases are TGTGCCAGCAGCTTAGCCACCTACGAGCAGTACTTC. Translation: CASSLATYEQYF.

This clonotype has more than one count but fewer than ten. V gene TRBV5-1 combines with J gene TRBJ2-1; a weak D match, TRBD1 (5 bases). CDR3 length: 15 amino acids. Germline V gene lookup returns CDR1 SGHRS and CDR2 YFSETQ. Deletions cut 0 bases from V and 9 bases from J, with 16 bases between. The DNA of the CDR3 is TGCGCCAGCAGCTTGGCCGTTTTCCAGGGTGTTGAGCAGTTCTTC. Translated: CASSLAVFQGVEQFF.

This clonotype occurred a few times. The genes are TRBV7-9 and TRBJ2-5; 10 bases are shared with TRBD1. This CDR3 is 16 amino acids long. The V gene end was trimmed by 4 bases and the J gene end by 2 bases; junction bases not matched to a gene: 7. Germline assignment: CDR1 SEHNR and CDR2 FQNEAQ (reference sequence). The chain's CDR3 is CASSSGTGVTQETQYF. CDR3 sequence (DNA): TGTGCCAGCAGCTCCGGGACAGGGGTTACACAAGAGACCCAGTACTTC.

This clonotype was seen a handful of times. The J gene is TRBJ2-1, the V gene TRBV4-1, with TRBD2 as a possible D gene (5 bases). This CDR3 is 16 amino acids long. In germline, CDR1 is MGHRA, CDR2 YSYEKL. Deletions cut 4 bases from V and 4 bases from J, with 17 bases between. CDR3 protein: CASSPLGSDVYNEQFF. The CDR3 nucleotides are TGCGCCAGCAGCCCCCTGGGGAGCGACGTATACAATGAGCAGTTCTTC.

The rearrangement joins TRBV4-1 to TRBJ2-3; 10 positions agree with TRBD2. The length of the CDR3 is 15 residues. The V gene's germline CDR1 is MGHRA and CDR2 YSYEKL. V was pared by 3 bases and J by 4 bases, with 4 bases of the junction left unmatched. The DNA for the CDR3 is TGCGCCAGCAGCCATCTAGGACTAGCGGCAGATACGCAGTATTTT. Translating gives CASSHLGLAADTQYF.

This clonotype was observed at least ten times. The V and J genes are TRBV4-2 and TRBJ2-7, with D possibly matching TRBD1 (6 bases). Deletions cut 0 bases from V and 2 bases from J, with 14 bases between. The CDR3 is 16 amino acids. Germline V gives CDR1 LGHNA, CDR2 YNFKEQ. The CDR3 reads CASSQDGRGETYEQYF. CDR3 in DNA: TGTGCCAGCAGCCAAGATGGCAGGGGCGAGACCTACGAGCAGTACTTC.

This clonotype was counted only a few times. This chain uses TRBV7-2 with TRBJ1-2; D is uncertain. The V end was cut by 5 bases, the J end by 4 bases, with 14 bases between. Per germline, CDR1 SGHTA and CDR2 FQGNSA. The CDR3 is 14 amino acids. The CDR3 is CASSPRGPLYGYTF. As DNA, the CDR3 is TGTGCCAGCAGCCCCCGGGGTCCGCTCTATGGCTACACCTTC.